This is a list of T cell receptor beta chains from one sample in a study of blood T cells in healthy people across ages. From the 5' RACE reads, TCRdb called clonotypes with MiXCR, one entry per CDR3 protein. The sample includes over 700,000 distinct CDR3 sequences, about 55% of them seen just once. Source material: blood. These receptors originate from a man older than 75 in good health. The CDR3 runs from the conserved cysteine through the conserved F or W. A D gene is named only where the DNA matches it firmly. Clone size, where shown, is once, few, many, or a class for clones that have expanded.

clone size: NA; D gene: NA; J gene: TRBJ2-4; CDR3 length: 14; V gene: TRBV20-1; CDR3 protein: CSARDRLGRGEQYF; CDR3 DNA: TGCAGTGCTAGAGATCGACTGGGGAGGGGGGAGCAGTACTTC
clone size: few; D gene: NA; J gene: TRBJ2-5; CDR3 length: 14; V gene: TRBV25-1; CDR3 protein: CASSPDLGQETQYF; CDR3 DNA: TGTGCCAGCAGTCCCGACTTGGGACAAGAGACCCAGTACTTC
clone size: NA; D gene: NA; J gene: TRBJ2-7; CDR3 length: 15; V gene: TRBV25-1; CDR3 protein: CASSELDGSYNEQYF; CDR3 DNA: TGTGCCAGCAGTGAATTGGACGGGAGCTACAATGAGCAGTACTTC
clone size: NA; D gene: TRBD2; J gene: TRBJ2-1; CDR3 length: 17; V gene: TRBV7-8; CDR3 protein: CASSSEILAGRYNEQFF; CDR3 DNA: TGTGCCAGCAGCTCAGAGATACTAGCGGGGAGGTACAATGAGCAGTTCTTC
clone size: NA; D gene: TRBD1; J gene: TRBJ1-2; CDR3 length: 16; V gene: TRBV5-1; CDR3 protein: CASSLGQGAANYGYTF; CDR3 DNA: TGCGCCAGCAGCCTAGGACAGGGAGCAGCTAACTATGGCTACACCTTC
clone size: NA; D gene: TRBD2; J gene: TRBJ2-7; CDR3 length: 13; V gene: TRBV7-3; CDR3 protein: CASSSLGLAEQYF; CDR3 DNA: TGTGCCAGCAGCTCTCTGGGACTAGCCGAGCAGTACTTC
clone size: NA; D gene: TRBD2; J gene: TRBJ2-5; CDR3 length: 19; V gene: TRBV3-1; CDR3 protein: CASSQDRGTSGRREETQYF; CDR3 DNA: TGTGCCAGCAGCCAAGATCGGGGGACTAGCGGGAGAAGGGAAGAGACCCAGTACTTC
clone size: few; D gene: TRBD1; J gene: TRBJ2-1; CDR3 length: 15; V gene: TRBV5-1; CDR3 protein: CASSGRTGGGNEQFF; CDR3 DNA: TGCGCCAGCAGCGGTAGGACAGGGGGCGGTAATGAGCAGTTCTTC
clone size: NA; D gene: NA; J gene: TRBJ2-6; CDR3 length: 15; V gene: TRBV4-1; CDR3 protein: CASSQVYGGANVLTF; CDR3 DNA: TGCGCCAGCAGCCAAGTTTATGGTGGGGCCAACGTCCTGACTTTC
clone size: few; D gene: NA; J gene: TRBJ2-2; CDR3 length: 13; V gene: TRBV29-1; CDR3 protein: CSVPRGFTGELFF; CDR3 DNA: TGCAGCGTTCCCCGGGGCTTCACCGGGGAGCTGTTTTTT
clone size: NA; D gene: TRBD2; J gene: TRBJ2-1; CDR3 length: 15; V gene: TRBV20-1; CDR3 protein: CSADPYSSGDNEQFF; CDR3 DNA: TGCAGTGCAGATCCCTATTCTAGCGGGGACAATGAGCAGTTCTTC
clone size: NA; D gene: NA; J gene: TRBJ1-1; CDR3 length: 11; V gene: TRBV6-6; CDR3 protein: CASSYRNEAFF; CDR3 DNA: TGTGCCAGCAGTTATCGAAACGAAGCTTTCTTT
clone size: NA; D gene: TRBD1; J gene: TRBJ1-2; CDR3 length: 14; V gene: TRBV6-1; CDR3 protein: CASSVDRGEVGYTF; CDR3 DNA: TGTGCCAGCAGTGTCGACAGGGGTGAAGTTGGCTACACCTTC
clone size: few; D gene: NA; J gene: TRBJ2-3; CDR3 length: 14; V gene: TRBV7-3; CDR3 protein: CASSLSHPTDTQYF; CDR3 DNA: TGTGCCAGCAGCCTTTCGCACCCGACAGATACGCAGTATTTT
clone size: few; D gene: TRBD2; J gene: TRBJ2-7; CDR3 length: 16; V gene: TRBV9; CDR3 protein: CASSVGGGLAPYEQYF; CDR3 DNA: TGTGCCAGCAGCGTAGGGGGGGGACTAGCTCCCTACGAGCAGTACTTC
clone size: few; D gene: NA; J gene: TRBJ2-3; CDR3 length: 18; V gene: TRBV21-1; CDR3 protein: CASSKGLSWGRGHRDAYF; CDR3 DNA: TGTGCCAGCAGCAAAGGTCTGAGCTGGGGCAGGGGGCACAGAGACGCGTATTTT
clone size: NA; D gene: NA; J gene: TRBJ2-5; CDR3 length: 14; V gene: TRBV20-1; CDR3 protein: CSARQSVRPETQYF; CDR3 DNA: TGCAGTGCTAGACAGTCCGTCAGACCAGAGACCCAGTACTTC
clone size: NA; D gene: TRBD1; J gene: TRBJ2-7; CDR3 length: 14; V gene: TRBV20-1; CDR3 protein: CSASPGQGLNEQYF; CDR3 DNA: TGCAGTGCTAGCCCGGGACAGGGGCTCAACGAGCAGTACTTC
clone size: NA; D gene: NA; J gene: TRBJ1-6; CDR3 length: 15; V gene: TRBV5-1; CDR3 protein: CASSLGESDLSPLHF; CDR3 DNA: TGCGCCAGCAGCTTGGGAGAATCGGATTTATCACCCCTCCACTTT
clone size: few; D gene: NA; J gene: TRBJ2-7; CDR3 length: 13; V gene: TRBV2; CDR3 protein: CASSADRSGEQYF; CDR3 DNA: TGTGCCAGCAGCGCCGACAGGTCCGGCGAGCAGTACTTC